This T cell receptor beta chain was obtained from a study of early T cells in non-severe SARS-CoV-2 infection. Study results and caveats: Matching results from VDJdb favored anti-spike CD8 responses, leaving private and CD4 specificities undetected.

On this clonotype: Its antigen is still unknown.

The library protocol tagged individual cDNA molecules with unique molecular identifiers. TCRdb redid the calling of the 5' RACE reads with MiXCR, one entry per CDR3 protein. Seen here are about 81,000 distinct CDR3 sequences, 13% to 15% observed once, and the top ten hold roughly 9.8%. This receptor was taken from an adult who was a healthcare worker with PCR-confirmed SARS-CoV-2 infection or an uninfected control (not recorded which). Sequenced input: whole blood.

DNA for the CDR3: TGCAGCGTTCGTACAGGCCAGAGCTCTGGAAACACCATATATTTT. Translation gives CSVRTGQSSGNTIYF. This chain connects TRBV29-1 to TRBJ1-3; D may be TRBD1 (5 bases). In germline, CDR1 is SQVTM, CDR2 ANQGSEA. The V end lost 5 bases, the J end lost 0 bases, and 14 bases lay between the germline ends. The CDR3 extends over 15 amino acids.